The present T cell receptor (beta chain) was sequenced within a study of regulatory T cells in long-lasting Graves disease. Study overall: Over-5-year antithyroid drug use with positive TSH receptor antibodies defined persistent Graves' disease in the study. Study findings and constraints: Gene preferences differed: TRBV28, TRBJ1-2, TRBJ2-5 in persistent cases.

Stated time point: persistent/refractory GD, antithyroid drugs over 5 years with positive TRAb. TCR sequences were obtained from RNA taken from PBMCs. The collection involved drawing around 10 milliliters of peripheral blood into EDTA tubes. Sequencing libraries for TCR beta were prepared with iRepertoire HTBI primers and Arm-PCR of CDR3 regions. From the multiplex PCR reads, TCRdb called clonotypes with MiXCR, one entry per CDR3 protein. The sample comprises about 430,000 distinct CDR3 sequences, over 20% of which are singletons, and roughly an eighth rests with the top ten. The V gene's germline CDR1 is MDHEN and CDR2 SYDVKM. CDR3 length: 14 amino acids. V was pared by 4 bases and J by 2 bases, with 5 bases of the junction left unmatched. This clonotype showed up many times. Its antigen remains unknown.

The receptor was isolated from a female donor with Graves disease. The chain has TRBV28 and TRBJ2-7, with 7 nucleotides matching TRBD1. The material sequenced was peripheral blood mononuclear cells (PBMCs), taken when the disease was refractory, from a patient treated with antithyroid drugs. The CDR3 DNA reads TGTGCCAGCAGTTCAAGGGACAGTCCCTACGAGCAGTACTTC. Protein product: CASSSRDSPYEQYF.